This T cell receptor beta chain was captured by sequencing in a study of T cells in Graves' hyperthyroidism and ophthalmopathy. Points from the study as a whole: For ophthalmopathy, model prediction preceded onset by a median about 6.2 months.

The authors took PBMCs from 10 ml fresh peripheral blood. This clonotype appeared many times. Antigen unknown. RNA transcripts yielded amplified TCR beta CDR3 regions. The HTBI primer set served for first-round RT-PCR of the TCR CDR3. From the multiplex PCR reads, TCRdb called clonotypes with MiXCR, one entry per CDR3 protein. This table holds under 350,000 distinct CDR3 sequences, approximately 15% found once. With 2 bases clipped from V and 4 bases from J, the junction kept 4 bases outside the gene matches. Germline V CDR1 and CDR2: MNHEY, SVGEGT. The CDR3 is 14 residues long. The material sequenced was blood. The rearrangement links TRBV6-2 or TRBV6-3 to TRBJ1-1; TRBD1 aligns across 7 bases. The sequence was obtained from a woman aged 55 to 70 with Graves' ophthalmopathy. The CDR3 nucleotides are TGTGCCAGCAGTTACCCTTACAGGGGCACTGAAGCTTTCTTT. It yields the protein CASSYPYRGTEAFF.